The 27 T cell receptor beta chains in this list originate from one sample, sequenced in a study of cytomegalovirus exposure and HLA in healthy donors. Both 60 Vbeta primers and 13 Jbeta primers went into the PCR. Profiled with immunoSEQ multiplex PCR; TCRdb holds only in-frame clones, not every one. This table holds around 120,000 clones, 60% to 80% found once. Sequencing was performed on PBMCs. The source is a man in his fifties or sixties in good health and CMV-seropositive.

This CDR3 reads CASSVSSGGNPYEQYF. CDR3 coding DNA: TGTGCCAGCAGTGTATCTAGCGGGGGGAACCCCTACGAGCAGTACTTC. The V gene is TRBV6-1, the J gene TRBJ2-7; 11 bases match TRBD2. Unmatched junction bases numbered 7, after V lost 4 bases and J lost 2 bases. The CDR3 sequence is 16 residues long. Germline CDR1 and CDR2: MNHNS and SASEGT.

The chain recombines TRBV27 with TRBJ1-6; 9 bases are shared with TRBD1. The CDR3 is 14 amino acids. Germline V gene lookup returns CDR1 MNHEY and CDR2 SMNVEV (reference sequence). With V trimmed by 6 bases and J by 9 bases, 6 bases remained unmatched. The CDR3 bases are TGTGCCAGCAGCGAGGGGGACAGGGCTTCACCCCTCCACTTT. The encoded protein is CASSEGDRASPLHF.

V is TRBV29-1 and J is TRBJ2-1; 8 nucleotides agree with TRBD1. V lost 3 bases to trimming and J lost 8 bases; unmatched junction nucleotides: 9. From germline, CDR1 is SQVTM and CDR2 ANQGSEA. CDR3 length: 14 amino acids. Here the CDR3 reads CSVDPRGLPDEQFF. CDR3 nucleotide sequence: TGCAGCGTTGACCCCAGGGGGCTTCCTGATGAGCAGTTCTTC.

V is TRBV7-9 and J is TRBJ2-5; unclear D gene. Trimming removed 3 bases at V and 4 bases at J, with 18 bases between. The CDR3 spans 16 residues. The germline V gene has CDR1 SEHNR and CDR2 FQNEAQ (reference sequence). The CDR3 DNA sequence: TGTGCCAGCAGCTTGGGCATGGAAACCCTCGGAGAGACCCAGTACTTC. Translated, it gives CASSLGMETLGETQYF.

This clone was seen a handful of times. V gene TRBV5-6 combines with J gene TRBJ2-1, with a weak D call TRBD2 (6 bases). CDR1 and CDR2 from the germline V gene are SGHDT and YYEEEE. This CDR3 is built from 13 residues. Trimming left V 5 bases short and J 10 bases short, with 16 bases between. The CDR3 protein is CASSTAAGWEQFF. As DNA, the CDR3 is TGTGCCAGCAGTACCGCGGCGGGGTGGGAGCAGTTCTTC.

V gene TRBV28 combines with J gene TRBJ1-2; 12 nucleotides align to TRBD1. This CDR3 contains 14 residues. From germline, CDR1 is MDHEN and CDR2 SYDVKM. V lost 8 bases to trimming and J lost 6 bases; unmatched junction nucleotides: 7. This chain's CDR3 is CASLAGDRGHGYTF. Written as DNA, the CDR3 is TGTGCCAGCCTCGCTGGGGACAGGGGGCATGGCTACACCTTC.

This clone was seen a handful of times. This CDR3 is also generated by other DNA sequences in the sample. This chain connects TRBV4-3 to TRBJ2-7; D possibly corresponds to TRBD1 (5 bases). CDR3 length equals 14 residues. Germline values: CDR1 LGHNA, CDR2 YSLEER. Trimming removed 1 base from V and 2 bases from J, with 9 bases in between. CDR3 sequence: CASSQVQGPYEQYF. The DNA of the CDR3 is TGCGCCAGCAGCCAAGTGCAGGGCCCCTACGAGCAGTACTTC.

The chain is built from TRBV4-1 and TRBJ2-1; 8 positions match TRBD2. Per the germline V gene, CDR1 is MGHRA and CDR2 is YSYEKL. This CDR3 has 21 residues. The V segment lost 3 bases and the J segment 4 bases; nucleotides outside the gene matches: 23. CDR3 bases: TGCGCCAGCAGCCAGAGATCCGACCCTCTACCGGGACTAGTTGGTTACAATGAGCAGTTCTTC. Translating it yields CASSQRSDPLPGLVGYNEQFF.

The chain links TRBV6-5 to TRBJ1-1; TRBD1 might be the D (6 bases). The CDR3 sequence is 14 residues long. Deletions cut 6 bases from V and 5 bases from J, with 16 bases between. Germline-derived CDR1 and CDR2 are MNHEY and SVGAGI. CDR3 in DNA: TGTGCCAGCAGCGCACTTCAGGGGCGGACTGAAGCTTTCTTT. Translation: CASSALQGRTEAFF.

In its sample, this clone was seen a few times. This chain connects TRBV28 to TRBJ1-5; 7 bases agree with TRBD1. The CDR3 is 18 residues long. Germline CDR1 and CDR2: MDHEN and SYDVKM. Trimming removed 3 bases from V and 1 base from J; junction bases left unmatched: 12. CDR3 sequence (DNA): TGTGCCAGCAGTTTCCGGGACAGTCGGGTTTGGAGCAATCAGCCCCAGCATTTT. Protein product: CASSFRDSRVWSNQPQHF. The variable domain in full, completed from reference TRBV28 and TRBJ1-5, reads DVKVTQSSRYLVKRTGEKVFLECVQDMDHENMFWYRQDPGLGLRLIYFSYDVKMKEKGDIPEGYSVSREKKERFSLILESASTNQTSMYLCASSFRDSRVWSNQPQHFGDGTRLSIL.

The chain uses TRBV30 and TRBJ1-1, with 8 positions matching TRBD1. Germline V CDR1 and CDR2: GTSNPN, SVGIG (reference sequence). The V segment lost 4 bases and the J segment 2 bases; nucleotides outside the gene matches: 9. The CDR3 is made up of 15 amino acids. This chain's CDR3 is CAWMSQGAPNTEAFF. DNA of the CDR3: TGTGCCTGGATGAGTCAGGGGGCTCCAAACACTGAAGCTTTCTTT. The full variable domain, completed using reference TRBV30 and TRBJ1-1, is SQTIHQWPATLVQPVGSPLSLECTVEGTSNPNLYWYRQAAGRGLQLLFYSVGIGQISSEVPQNLSASRPQDRQFILSSKKLLLSDSGFYLCAWMSQGAPNTEAFFGQGTRLTVV.

The CDR3 is CASSVLGEASQPQHF. CDR3 bases: TGTGCCAGCAGTGTCCTAGGGGAGGCAAGTCAGCCCCAGCATTTT. The V and J genes are TRBV6-1 and TRBJ1-5; possibly TRBD1 for D (5 bases). The CDR3 has 15 residues. The germline V and J ends were trimmed by 4 bases and 6 bases, with 16 bases remaining between them. CDR1 is MNHNS and CDR2 is SASEGT in the germline V gene.

The chain links TRBV5-1 to TRBJ2-2; 10 bases fit TRBD1. The CDR3 covers 14 residues. Germline CDR1 and CDR2: SGHRS and YFSETQ. Trimming removed 4 bases from V and 7 bases from J; junction bases left unmatched: 4. The CDR3 DNA is TGCGCCAGCAGCCCGGACAGGGGGGTCGGGGAGCTGTTTTTT. Translation: CASSPDRGVGELFF.

V is TRBV6-1 and J is TRBJ1-5; a weak D match, TRBD1 (5 bases). Deletions cut 1 base from V and 0 bases from J, with 10 bases between. The CDR3 spans 16 residues. Germline lookup yields CDR1 MNHNS and CDR2 SASEGT. The CDR3 sequence: CASSEVTGASNQPQHF. The DNA of the CDR3 is TGTGCCAGCAGTGAAGTCACAGGAGCTAGCAATCAGCCCCAGCATTTT.

This chain uses TRBV7-6 with TRBJ2-6; weak D call: TRBD2 (6 bases). This CDR3 region has 17 residues. Trimming removed 5 bases at V and 0 bases at J, with 14 bases between. The germline V gene encodes CDR1 SGHVS and CDR2 FNYEAQ. CDR3 DNA: TGTGCCAGCAGCCCGGAGGGGAGAGCCTCTGGGGCCAACGTCCTGACTTTC. Translating gives CASSPEGRASGANVLTF.

The chain carries TRBV5-1 and TRBJ1-1; the D is unclear. The CDR3 has 13 amino acids. Germline loops: CDR1 SGHRS, CDR2 YFSETQ. Deletions cut 4 bases from V and 0 bases from J, with 7 bases between. CDR3 sequence reads: CASSPNLNTEAFF. The CDR3 nucleotides read TGCGCCAGCAGCCCCAATTTGAACACTGAAGCTTTCTTT.

The chain carries TRBV29-1 and TRBJ2-5; weak D call: TRBD2 (5 bases). This CDR3 has 12 residues. Germline V gene lookup returns CDR1 SQVTM and CDR2 ANQGSEA. Trimming pared 3 bases from V and 5 bases from J, leaving 10 bases between. The CDR3 loop is CSVEEARETQYF. The CDR3, as DNA: TGCAGCGTTGAGGAGGCCAGGGAGACCCAGTACTTC.

This chain connects TRBV9 to TRBJ1-2; D not certain. Between the trimmed V and J ends, which lost 5 bases and 4 bases, there was a span of 15 bases. Germline V gives CDR1 SGDLS, CDR2 YYNGEE. The CDR3 has 14 amino acids. The CDR3 protein is CASSRTPSGYGYTF. The CDR3 coding sequence is TGTGCCAGCAGTCGTACGCCCTCGGGCTATGGCTACACCTTC.

V and J are TRBV5-8 and TRBJ2-2; TRBD1 might be the D (5 bases). The CDR3 extends over 15 amino acids. Trimming removed 2 bases from V and 5 bases from J, with 13 bases in between. Germline V lookup: CDR1 SGHTS, CDR2 YDEGEE. The CDR3 bases are TGTGCCAGCAGCTTTCAAAGGGGTAGAACCGGGGAGCTGTTTTTT. This translates into CASSFQRGRTGELFF.

This chain links TRBV11-2 with TRBJ1-5; D possibly corresponds to TRBD1 (5 bases). CDR3 length equals 15 residues. CDR1 and CDR2 (germline): SGHAT, FQNNGV. V lost 1 base and J 4 bases, leaving 11 bases between the germline ends. DNA for the CDR3: TGTGCCAGCAGCTTAGCGGGAGGGGAGAATCAGCCCCAGCATTTT. Its protein is CASSLAGGENQPQHF.

The V and J genes are TRBV28 and TRBJ2-7; 9 nucleotides agree with TRBD1. Germline V gives CDR1 MDHEN, CDR2 SYDVKM. V was clipped by 6 bases and J by 5 bases; unmatched bases: 8. CDR3 length: 14 amino acids. Written as DNA, the CDR3 is TGTGCCAGCAGGCCTAGACAGGGGGTCGACGAGCAGTACTTC. It yields the protein CASRPRQGVDEQYF.

This clone was picked up one time. The chain links TRBV5-1 to TRBJ1-2, with a weak D call TRBD1 (5 bases). Per the germline V gene, CDR1 is SGHRS and CDR2 is YFSETQ. The CDR3 length is 18 residues. V was cut by 0 bases and J by 3 bases, with 21 bases left in between. This CDR3 is CASSLAGTANPGDYGYTF. The CDR3 region has the DNA TGCGCCAGCAGCTTGGCTGGGACGGCTAATCCGGGGGACTATGGCTACACCTTC.

The chain recombines TRBV10-1 with TRBJ1-1, with a possible D match to TRBD1 (5 bases). This CDR3 comprises 14 residues. Germline assignment: CDR1 WNHNN and CDR2 SYGVQD (reference sequence). Trimming pared 5 bases from V and 5 bases from J, leaving 15 bases between. The CDR3 reads CASSLAGGETEAFF. The CDR3 region has the DNA TGCGCCAGCAGTCTGGCGGGGGGGGAAACTGAAGCTTTCTTT.

This rearrangement joins TRBV7-2 to TRBJ2-7; weak D call: TRBD2 (5 bases). CDR3 length equals 14 residues. V lost 7 bases, J lost 0 bases, and 13 bases lay in between. CDR1 SGHTA and CDR2 FQGNSA come from the germline V gene. CDR3 residues: CASTQAGSSYEQYF. In nucleotides, the CDR3 is TGTGCCAGCACCCAGGCGGGCAGCTCCTACGAGCAGTACTTC.

The genes are TRBV29-1 and TRBJ2-1, with D maybe TRBD2 (5 bases). The germline CDR1 and CDR2 sequences are SQVTM and ANQGSEA. With 3 bases removed from V and 5 bases from J, the gap between germline ends came to 20 bases. The CDR3 length is 16 residues. CDR3 residues: CSVDFRDYRSHNEQFF. In DNA, the CDR3 is TGCAGCGTTGACTTTCGCGACTACAGATCCCACAATGAGCAGTTCTTC.

The chain uses TRBV30 and TRBJ2-5; 7 bases are a match to TRBD1. The CDR3 has 14 amino acids. Trimming cost V 1 base and J 5 bases; bases outside gene matches: 7. From germline, CDR1 is GTSNPN and CDR2 SVGIG (reference sequence). Here the CDR3 reads CAWSAGTVHETQYF. The DNA for the CDR3 is TGTGCCTGGAGTGCTGGGACAGTCCACGAGACCCAGTACTTC. The whole variable domain, remainder taken from reference TRBV30 and TRBJ2-5, is SQTIHQWPATLVQPVGSPLSLECTVEGTSNPNLYWYRQAAGRGLQLLFYSVGIGQISSEVPQNLSASRPQDRQFILSSKKLLLSDSGFYLCAWSAGTVHETQYFGPGTRLLVL.

The J gene is TRBJ1-1, the V gene TRBV14; the D is unclear. Trimming took 6 bases from V and 1 from J, leaving 9 bases between them. Germline V lookup: CDR1 SGHDN, CDR2 FVKESK. The CDR3 has 13 amino acids. The CDR3 loop is CASREGQNTEAFF. CDR3 bases: TGTGCCAGCAGGGAGGGTCAGAACACTGAAGCTTTCTTT.